This TCR beta chain was sequenced in a study of control samples from healthy donors and cancer patients. Germline CDR1 SGHAT, CDR2 FQNNGV. CDR3 length: 15 residues. The germline V and J ends were trimmed by 1 base and 1 base, with 10 bases remaining between them. TCRdb's copy holds only in-frame clones and misses some; the assay was immunoSEQ multiplex PCR. Of roughly 130,000 clones listed, about 93% were seen once; the top ten hold more than 2%. Input material: blood. This clonotype was sampled from a man between 18 and 35 years old in good health. This chain connects TRBV11-2 to TRBJ1-1, with a weak D call TRBD1 (6 bases). The CDR3 sequence: CASSLGRGTNTEAFF. The CDR3 DNA follows: TGTGCCAGCAGCTTAGGGAGGGGGACGAACACTGAAGCTTTCTTT.